This T cell receptor (beta chain) emerged from a study of blood T cell repertoires in COVID-19. Across the study: The study drew acute and convalescent COVID-19 samples from the United States, Italy and Spain. T cells, B-cell-depleted T cells, or PBMCs provided the cDNA or gDNA that served as material.

In the authors' methods: Amplification of reference gene primers provided the estimated nucleated cell counts. Assay: immunoSEQ multiplex PCR; the TCRdb copy retains only in-frame clones and omits some. V and J calls plus clone size are reproduced from that table; the DNA served to infer D and trimming. The sample shows 65,000 to 75,000 clones, about 81% of them seen only once. Germline V CDR1 and CDR2: LNHDA, SQIVND (reference sequence). This CDR3 has 15 amino acids. V trimming: 6 bases; J trimming: 5 bases; junction bases outside the gene matches: 6. This clone was recorded only once. This TCR came from an elderly man with acute or convalescent COVID-19. The sample comprised peripheral blood. J is TRBJ2-2 and V is TRBV19; 10 nucleotides agree with TRBD2. The CDR3 sequence: CASRKREGETGELFF. The CDR3 DNA follows: TGTGCCAGTAGAAAGCGGGAGGGCGAGACCGGGGAGCTGTTTTTT. The full variable domain, in which reference TRBV19 and TRBJ2-2 provide the parts outside the CDR3, is DGGITQSPKYLFRKEGQNVTLSCEQNLNHDAMYWYRQDPGQGLRLIYYSQIVNDFQKGDIAEGYSVSREKKESFPLTVTSAQKNPTAFYLCASRKREGETGELFFGEGSRLTVL.